The 26 T cell receptor beta chains below come from one sample, sequenced in a study of a mutant IDH1 vaccine in newly diagnosed glioma. The table came from immunoSEQ multiplex PCR; TCRdb's copy has only in-frame clones and leaves some out. The sample shows more than 50,000 clones, 65% of them seen only once. Their antigen targets remain unknown. Stated time point: week 47, end of study. In every dose of vaccine, 300 ug of mutant IDH1 20-mer peptide was given alongside topical imiquimod. Sequencing was performed on peripheral blood mononuclear cells (PBMCs), taken from a glioma patient whose treatment included an IDH1 peptide vaccine. These receptors came from a man aged 40-49 years with glioma. Some clones in this sample may be carry-over from other donors' samples.

This sequence joins TRBV5-5 and TRBJ1-2, with a tentative D call TRBD1 (6 bases). The V end lost 0 bases, the J end lost 2 bases, and 8 bases lay between the germline ends. CDR1 and CDR2 from the germline V gene are SGHKS and YYEKEE (reference sequence). The CDR3 has 14 amino acids. The CDR3 sequence: CASSLDRANYGYTF. CDR3 in DNA: TGTGCCAGCAGCTTGGACAGGGCCAACTATGGCTACACCTTC.

This chain joins TRBV30 and TRBJ2-3; D is possibly TRBD1 (7 bases). The germline V gene encodes CDR1 GTSNPN and CDR2 SVGIG (reference sequence). The CDR3 loop spans 12 amino acids. The V and J ends lost 8 bases and 4 bases respectively, with 13 bases between them. CDR3 region: CAGQGGADTQYF. The CDR3 DNA reads TGTGCCGGTCAGGGGGGCGCAGATACGCAGTATTTT.

In this sample, this clone turned up once. The chain links TRBV5-1 to TRBJ2-7, with 8 bases identical to TRBD2. The CDR3 contains 14 residues. Germline trimming cut 0 bases from V and 4 bases from J; bases unmatched to any gene: 3. Germline V gene data show CDR1 as SGHRS and CDR2 as YFSETQ. CDR3 region: CASSLAAGGYEQYF. CDR3 in DNA: TGCGCCAGCAGCTTGGCGGCGGGGGGATACGAGCAGTACTTC.

This clone was seen only once. This chain links TRBV10-3 with TRBJ2-3; D is perhaps TRBD2 (6 bases). Germline lookup yields CDR1 ENHRY and CDR2 SYGVKD. This CDR3 is 13 amino acids long. V gave up 4 bases and J gave up 3 bases, with 8 bases separating them. CDR3 sequence reads: CAISAGETDTQYF. CDR3 in DNA: TGTGCCATCAGTGCGGGGGAGACAGATACGCAGTATTTT.

The V and J genes are TRBV29-1 and TRBJ1-1; D remains ambiguous. Deletions cut 7 bases from V and 4 bases from J, with 13 bases between. Germline V gene data show CDR1 as SQVTM and CDR2 as ANQGSEA. CDR3 size: 12 residues. CDR3 sequence (DNA): TGCAGCGCTGATACTGGGAGCACTGAAGCTTTCTTT. Its protein product is CSADTGSTEAFF.

The chain employs TRBV4-1 and TRBJ1-2; D may be TRBD1 (5 bases). The CDR3 spans 14 residues. The V end lost 4 bases, the J end lost 4 bases, and 13 bases lay between the germline ends. Germline V gene data show CDR1 as MGHRA and CDR2 as YSYEKL. The CDR3 DNA reads TGCGCCAGCAGCCTACCAGGGACCTTCTATGGCTACACCTTC. Translation: CASSLPGTFYGYTF.

This chain links TRBV29-1 with TRBJ2-7; no reliable D call. The CDR3 covers 12 residues. V lost 4 bases, J lost 2 bases, and 9 bases lay in between. Germline CDR1 is SQVTM and CDR2 is ANQGSEA. Here the CDR3 DNA reads TGCAGCGTTGCCGAGTCCGCCTACGAGCAGTACTTC. This encodes CSVAESAYEQYF.

V gene TRBV7-2 combines with J gene TRBJ2-3; D call uncertain. Per the germline V gene, CDR1 is SGHTA and CDR2 is FQGNSA. Trimming left V 5 bases short and J 0 bases short, with 9 bases between. CDR3 size: 14 residues. The CDR3 DNA reads as TGTGCCAGCAGCCTAATGCGTAGCACAGATACGCAGTATTTT. As protein: CASSLMRSTDTQYF.

The genes are TRBV28 and TRBJ2-3; D uncertain. With 8 bases removed from V and 0 bases from J, the gap between germline ends came to 9 bases. The CDR3 covers 13 residues. CDR1 MDHEN and CDR2 SYDVKM come from the germline V gene. For the CDR3, the DNA is TGTGCCAGCCAATCCGGCAGCACAGATACGCAGTATTTT. Its translation: CASQSGSTDTQYF.

V and J are TRBV5-6 and TRBJ2-1; either TRBD1 or TRBD2 may fit D (5 bases each). CDR1 and CDR2 (germline): SGHDT, YYEEEE. This CDR3 comprises 15 residues. V was clipped by 0 bases and J by 2 bases, with 9 bases between them. The CDR3 reads CASSLAVGAYNEQFF. Written as DNA, the CDR3 is TGTGCCAGCAGCTTGGCCGTGGGGGCCTACAATGAGCAGTTCTTC.

This clone was picked up a small number of times. CDR3 in amino acids: CASSLTGNVGYGYTF. CDR3 nucleotide sequence: TGCGCCAGCAGCTTGACAGGGAATGTGGGGTATGGCTACACCTTC. This chain joins TRBV5-1 and TRBJ1-2, with a possible D match to TRBD1 (6 bases). Germline CDR1 is SGHRS and CDR2 is YFSETQ. The V end lost 1 base, the J end lost 5 bases, and 15 bases lay between the germline ends. The CDR3 runs 15 residues.

The chain has TRBV2 and TRBJ1-3, with D possibly TRBD1 on 5 matching bases. V was shortened by 2 bases and J by 0 bases, with 11 bases between the two germline ends. Germline lookup yields CDR1 SNHLY and CDR2 FYNNEI. There are 16 residues in the CDR3. The CDR3, as DNA: TGTGCCAGCAGTGAATCGGGGCCCCTCTCTGGAAACACCATATATTTT. Its protein is CASSESGPLSGNTIYF.

The chain employs TRBV30 and TRBJ1-5, with D unresolved. Germline CDR1 GTSNPN, CDR2 SVGIG (reference sequence). The CDR3 totals 15 residues. CDR3 coding DNA: TGTGCGATGCAATGGGTGTCCGATAGCAATCAGCCCCAGCATTTT. It yields the protein CAMQWVSDSNQPQHF.

The V gene is TRBV7-8, the J gene TRBJ1-4; D uncertain. Germline V gives CDR1 SGHVS, CDR2 FQNEAQ. There are 15 residues in the CDR3. The V end lost 6 bases, the J end lost 1 base, and 12 bases lay between the germline ends. This CDR3 reads CASRRGRVTNEKLFF. Written as DNA, the CDR3 is TGTGCCAGCAGACGGGGAAGAGTAACTAATGAAAAACTGTTTTTT.

This chain joins TRBV5-1 and TRBJ2-1; D gene unclear. This CDR3 is built from 15 residues. CDR1 is SGHRS, CDR2 YFSETQ, per germline. Trimming left V 3 bases short and J 6 bases short, with 16 bases between. The CDR3 DNA is TGCGCCAGCAGCTCCGGCAGGCCCGTAGTCAATGAGCAGTTCTTC. Translated: CASSSGRPVVNEQFF.

The genes are TRBV6-1 and TRBJ2-5; tentative D call: TRBD1 (7 bases). From germline, CDR1 is MNHNS and CDR2 SASEGT. Deletions cut 3 bases from V and 6 bases from J, with 14 bases between. There are 14 residues in the CDR3. CDR3 in amino acids: CASSEAGGRQTQYF. CDR3 nucleotides: TGTGCCAGCAGTGAGGCAGGGGGGAGGCAGACCCAGTACTTC.

The V gene is TRBV30, the J gene TRBJ2-1; maybe TRBD1 (6 bases). V lost 1 base, J lost 8 bases, and 9 bases lay in between. Germline CDR1 and CDR2: GTSNPN and SVGIG (reference sequence). CDR3 length equals 12 residues. The CDR3 spells CAWSGQGHEQFF. For the CDR3, the DNA is TGTGCCTGGAGTGGCCAGGGGCATGAGCAGTTCTTC.

This clone was seen a handful of times. Other DNA variants within this sample encode the same CDR3. The CDR3 spells CSVGSAYEQYF. CDR3 nucleotides: TGCAGCGTTGGATCTGCCTACGAGCAGTACTTC. V usage is TRBV29-1 and J usage is TRBJ2-7, with no clear D. This CDR3 has 11 amino acids. Trimming removed 4 bases at V and 2 bases at J, with 6 bases between. Germline lookup yields CDR1 SQVTM and CDR2 ANQGSEA.

This sequence joins TRBV6-5 and TRBJ1-2; possibly TRBD1 for D (5 bases). CDR1 is MNHEY, CDR2 SVGAGI, per germline. The CDR3 loop spans 15 amino acids. V was shortened by 0 bases and J by 4 bases, with 12 bases between the two germline ends. CDR3 DNA: TGTGCCAGCAGTTACTCAGGCAGGGTAACCTATGGCTACACCTTC. Its protein is CASSYSGRVTYGYTF.

The gene calls are TRBV9 and TRBJ2-5; D gene uncertain. Germline loops: CDR1 SGDLS, CDR2 YYNGEE. Trimming took off 4 bases at V and 2 bases at J, with 12 bases between the two ends. The CDR3 spans 14 residues. CDR3 coding DNA: TGTGCCAGCAGCTCAGCCGGCAGTCAAGAGACCCAGTACTTC. It encodes CASSSAGSQETQYF.

The CDR3 sequence is CSVEDFRGAGYTF. CDR3 coding DNA: TGCAGCGTTGAAGATTTCAGGGGTGCGGGCTACACCTTC. This chain links TRBV29-1 with TRBJ1-2; TRBD1 is a possible D gene (6 bases). CDR1 is SQVTM and CDR2 is ANQGSEA in the germline V gene. The CDR3 runs 13 residues. V was cut by 0 bases and J by 8 bases, with 13 bases left in between.

The CDR3 DNA sequence: TGTGCCAGCAGCCCCCTCCGACTAGTCGGCATTCAGTACTTC. It yields the protein CASSPLRLVGIQYF. The chain employs TRBV6-5 and TRBJ2-4, with D possibly TRBD2 on 6 matching bases. Trimming pared 6 bases from V and 9 bases from J, leaving 18 bases between. CDR3 length: 14 amino acids. Germline V CDR1 and CDR2: MNHEY, SVGAGI.

This clone is a singleton in its sample. This chain uses TRBV5-5 with TRBJ1-6, with D unresolved. Germline V gives CDR1 SGHKS, CDR2 YYEKEE (reference sequence). Trimming pared 2 bases from V and 13 bases from J, leaving 16 bases between. The CDR3 is 14 amino acids. The CDR3 spells CASSFVQVGGPLHF. The CDR3 DNA is TGTGCCAGCAGCTTTGTCCAGGTCGGAGGGCCCCTCCACTTT.

V is TRBV30 and J is TRBJ2-1; 7 bases match TRBD2. This CDR3 has 14 amino acids. Germline lookup yields CDR1 GTSNPN and CDR2 SVGIG (reference sequence). V trimming: 2 bases; J trimming: 6 bases; junction bases outside the gene matches: 7. CDR3 region: CAWSLERGGNEQFF. In DNA, the CDR3 is TGTGCCTGGAGTCTTGAGCGGGGAGGCAATGAGCAGTTCTTC.

The CDR3: CASSISPGSNTEAFF. For the CDR3, the DNA is TGTGCCAGTAGTATCTCCCCAGGTTCGAACACTGAAGCTTTCTTT. The chain has TRBV19 and TRBJ1-1; no firm D call. Germline V CDR1 and CDR2: LNHDA, SQIVND (reference sequence). Trimming removed 3 bases from V and 1 base from J, with 12 bases in between. This CDR3 spans 15 amino acids. The full variable domain, with the rest looked up from reference TRBV19 and TRBJ1-1, is DGGITQSPKYLFRKEGQNVTLSCEQNLNHDAMYWYRQDPGQGLRLIYYSQIVNDFQKGDIAEGYSVSREKKESFPLTVTSAQKNPTAFYLCASSISPGSNTEAFFGQGTRLTVV.

The chain carries TRBV5-1 and TRBJ2-5; D is perhaps TRBD1 or TRBD2 (5 bases each). Germline loops: CDR1 SGHRS, CDR2 YFSETQ. Trimming stripped 4 bases from V and 2 bases from J, with 27 bases between. The CDR3 totals 19 residues. The CDR3: CASSLPRERPRLGQETQYF. CDR3 coding DNA: TGCGCCAGCAGCCTACCCAGGGAGCGGCCCCGACTGGGGCAAGAGACCCAGTACTTC. The full variable domain, in which reference TRBV5-1 and TRBJ2-5 provide the parts outside the CDR3, is KAGVTQTPRYLIKTRGQQVTLSCSPISGHRSVSWYQQTPGQGLQFLFEYFSETQRNKGNFPGRFSGRQFSNSRSEMNVSTLELGDSALYLCASSLPRERPRLGQETQYFGPGTRLLVL.